The TCR beta chain under discussion was sequenced for a study of Ad26.COV2.S vaccination and SARS-CoV-2 variants. Background on the study: Vaccine-arm donor from the placebo-controlled COV1001 Ad26.COV2.S trial.

V shed 6 bases and J 1 base; nucleotides not matched to a gene: 8. This CDR3 contains 15 residues. Germline CDR1 is KGHSH and CDR2 is LQKENI. A single count supports this clone. Its antigen is not known. Sequencing was performed with immunoSEQ multiplex PCR; in TCRdb, only in-frame clones are kept and a portion is missing. The repertoire holds 400,000 to 450,000 clones, with 90% as singletons. The study's findings and limits: From the TCR breadth and depth analyses, total T cell responses may have been underestimated.

Treatment here: roughly 19 received Ad26.COV2.S at low or high dose, single or two shots; about five received placebo; per-sample allocation not given. Day 63 after the first injection of vaccine or placebo was the sampling time. The sequences come from peripheral blood, collected in a trial of Ad26.COV2.S vaccine versus placebo. The sequence was collected from a person aged 18-60 years who received the Ad26.COV2.S COVID-19 vaccine or a placebo. J is TRBJ1-1 and V is TRBV18; TRBD1 matches at 7 bases. The CDR3 sequence: CASSPPGTANTEAFF. DNA for the CDR3: TGTGCCAGCTCTCCCCCCGGGACAGCGAACACTGAAGCTTTCTTT.